This record concerns one T cell receptor beta chain sequence. Other autoimmune diseases, uncontrolled infections, pregnancy or lactation excluded patients from enrollment. PBMCs stemmed from 10 ml of fresh peripheral blood. The data were obtained in a study of Graves' ophthalmopathy and Graves' hyperthyroidism. Germline CDR1 SGHVS, CDR2 FQNEAQ. V was pared by 4 bases and J by 0 bases, with 15 bases between. The CDR3 has 16 residues. As the template, RNA transcripts were used to amplify TCR beta CDR3 regions. HTBI primers served in a first-round RT-PCR, which a second-round multiplex PCR followed. From the multiplex PCR reads, TCRdb called clonotypes with MiXCR, one entry per CDR3 protein. The profile covers some 250,000 distinct CDR3 sequences, with approximately 42% appearing a single time and 40% to 55% taken by the ten largest.

The rearrangement uses TRBV7-8 and TRBJ1-1; a weak D match, TRBD1 (5 bases). Sequencing was done on a sample of peripheral blood. This sequence originates from an adult man with Graves' ophthalmopathy. The CDR3 here is CASSSSEGRLNTEAFF. DNA of the CDR3: TGTGCCAGCAGCTCCAGCGAGGGACGGTTGAACACTGAAGCTTTCTTT. The entire variable domain, with the rest obtained from reference TRBV7-8 and TRBJ1-1, is as follows: GAGVSQSPRYKVAKRGQDVALRCDPISGHVSLFWYQQALGQGPEFLTYFQNEAQLDKSGLPSDRFFAERPEGSVSTLKIQRTQQEDSAVYLCASSSSEGRLNTEAFFGQGTRLTVV.